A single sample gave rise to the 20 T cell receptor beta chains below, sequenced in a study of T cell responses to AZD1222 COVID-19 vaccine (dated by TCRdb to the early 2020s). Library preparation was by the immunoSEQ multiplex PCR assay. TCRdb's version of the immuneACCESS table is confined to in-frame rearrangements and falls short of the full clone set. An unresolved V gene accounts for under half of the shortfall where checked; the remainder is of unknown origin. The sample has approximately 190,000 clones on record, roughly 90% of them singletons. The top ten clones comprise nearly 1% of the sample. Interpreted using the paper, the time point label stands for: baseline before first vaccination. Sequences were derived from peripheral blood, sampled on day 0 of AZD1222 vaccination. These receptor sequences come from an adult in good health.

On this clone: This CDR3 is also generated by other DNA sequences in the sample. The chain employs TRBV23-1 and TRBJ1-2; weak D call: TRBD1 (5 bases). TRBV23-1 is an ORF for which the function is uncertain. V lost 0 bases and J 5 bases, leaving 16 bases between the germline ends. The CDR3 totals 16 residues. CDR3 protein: CASSQSRQSSSYGYTF. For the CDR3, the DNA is TGCGCCAGCAGTCAATCCCGACAGTCATCGAGTTATGGCTACACCTTC.

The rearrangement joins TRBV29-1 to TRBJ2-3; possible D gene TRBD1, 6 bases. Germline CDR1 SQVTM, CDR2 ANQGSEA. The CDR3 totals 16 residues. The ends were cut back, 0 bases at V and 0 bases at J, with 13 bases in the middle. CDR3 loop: CSVEETNRASTDTQYF. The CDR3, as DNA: TGCAGCGTTGAAGAGACCAACAGGGCCAGCACAGATACGCAGTATTTT.

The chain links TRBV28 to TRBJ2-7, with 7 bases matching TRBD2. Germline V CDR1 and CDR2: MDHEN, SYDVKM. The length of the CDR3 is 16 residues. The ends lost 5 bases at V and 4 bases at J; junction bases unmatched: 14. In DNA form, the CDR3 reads TGTGCCAGCAGTCCGACCACGGCGGGGGACCATTACGAGCAGTACTTC. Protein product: CASSPTTAGDHYEQYF.

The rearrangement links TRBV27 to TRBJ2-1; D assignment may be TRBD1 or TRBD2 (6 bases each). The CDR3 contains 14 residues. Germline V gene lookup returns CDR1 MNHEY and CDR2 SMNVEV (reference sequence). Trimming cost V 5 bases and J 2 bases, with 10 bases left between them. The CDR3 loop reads CASSGGGPYNEQFF. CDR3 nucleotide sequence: TGTGCCAGCAGTGGAGGGGGGCCCTACAATGAGCAGTTCTTC.

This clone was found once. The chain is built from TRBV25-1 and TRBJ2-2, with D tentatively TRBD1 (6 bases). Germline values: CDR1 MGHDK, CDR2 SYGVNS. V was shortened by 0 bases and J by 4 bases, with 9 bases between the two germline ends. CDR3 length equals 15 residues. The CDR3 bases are TGTGCCAGCAGTGAATATACAGGGAGCACCGGGGAGCTGTTTTTT. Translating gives CASSEYTGSTGELFF.

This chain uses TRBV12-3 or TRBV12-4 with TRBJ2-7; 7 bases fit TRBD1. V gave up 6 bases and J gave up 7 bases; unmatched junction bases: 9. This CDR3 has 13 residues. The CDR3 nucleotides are TGTGCCAGCAGCCCTCGACAGGGTGGGGAGCAGTACTTC. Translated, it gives CASSPRQGGEQYF.

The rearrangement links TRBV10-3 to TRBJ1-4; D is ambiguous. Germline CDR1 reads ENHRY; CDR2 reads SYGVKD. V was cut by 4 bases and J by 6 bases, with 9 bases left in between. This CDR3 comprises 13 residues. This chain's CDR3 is CAISGLPDEKLFF. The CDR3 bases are TGTGCCATCAGTGGCCTTCCGGATGAAAAACTGTTTTTT.

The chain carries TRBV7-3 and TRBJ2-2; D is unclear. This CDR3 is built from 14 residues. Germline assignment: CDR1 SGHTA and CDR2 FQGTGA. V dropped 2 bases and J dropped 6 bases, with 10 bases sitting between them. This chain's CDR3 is CASSLPDIPGELFF. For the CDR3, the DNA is TGTGCCAGCAGCTTACCCGATATACCCGGGGAGCTGTTTTTT.

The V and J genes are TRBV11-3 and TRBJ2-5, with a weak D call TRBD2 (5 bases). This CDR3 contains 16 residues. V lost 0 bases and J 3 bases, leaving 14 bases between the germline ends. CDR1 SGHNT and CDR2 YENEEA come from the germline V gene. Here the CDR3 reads CASSLDRVRRKETQYF. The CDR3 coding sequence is TGTGCCAGCAGCTTAGATCGGGTCAGGAGGAAAGAGACCCAGTACTTC.

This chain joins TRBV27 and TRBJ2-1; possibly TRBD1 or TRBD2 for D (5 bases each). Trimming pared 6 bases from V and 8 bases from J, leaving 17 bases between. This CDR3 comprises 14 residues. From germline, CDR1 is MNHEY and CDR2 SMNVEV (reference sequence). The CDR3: CASSPLGLGDEQFF. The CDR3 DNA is TGTGCCAGCAGCCCACTAGGTTTGGGGGATGAGCAGTTCTTC.

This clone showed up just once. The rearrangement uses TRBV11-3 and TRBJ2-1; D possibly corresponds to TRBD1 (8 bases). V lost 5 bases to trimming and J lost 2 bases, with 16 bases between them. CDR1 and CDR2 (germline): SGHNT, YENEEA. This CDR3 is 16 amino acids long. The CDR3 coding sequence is TGTGCCAGCAGCCGCAGGACAGGGACTACCTACAATGAGCAGTTCTTC. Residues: CASSRRTGTTYNEQFF.

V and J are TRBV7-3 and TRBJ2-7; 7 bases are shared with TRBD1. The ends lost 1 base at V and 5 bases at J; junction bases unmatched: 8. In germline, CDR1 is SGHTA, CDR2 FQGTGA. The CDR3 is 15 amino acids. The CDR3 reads CASSLRAGGWNEQYF. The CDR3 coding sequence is TGTGCCAGCAGCTTAAGGGCAGGGGGTTGGAACGAGCAGTACTTC.

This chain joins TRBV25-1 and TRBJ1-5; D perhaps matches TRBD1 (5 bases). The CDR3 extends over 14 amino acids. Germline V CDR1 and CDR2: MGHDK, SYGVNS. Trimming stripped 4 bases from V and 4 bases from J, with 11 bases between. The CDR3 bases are TGTGCCAGCAGTGGACAGAGCACTAATCAGCCCCAGCATTTT. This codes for CASSGQSTNQPQHF.

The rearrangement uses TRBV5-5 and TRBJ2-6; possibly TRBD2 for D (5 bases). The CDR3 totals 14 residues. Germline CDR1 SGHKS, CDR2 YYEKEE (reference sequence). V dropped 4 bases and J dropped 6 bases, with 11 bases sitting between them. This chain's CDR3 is CASSRISAANVLTF. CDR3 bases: TGTGCCAGCAGCCGAATTAGCGCGGCCAACGTCCTGACTTTC.

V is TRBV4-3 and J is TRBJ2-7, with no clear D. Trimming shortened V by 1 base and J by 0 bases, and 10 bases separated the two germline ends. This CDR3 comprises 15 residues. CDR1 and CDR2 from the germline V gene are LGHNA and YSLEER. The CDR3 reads CASSQGATGSYEQYF. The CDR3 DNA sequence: TGCGCCAGCAGCCAAGGGGCTACTGGCTCCTACGAGCAGTACTTC.

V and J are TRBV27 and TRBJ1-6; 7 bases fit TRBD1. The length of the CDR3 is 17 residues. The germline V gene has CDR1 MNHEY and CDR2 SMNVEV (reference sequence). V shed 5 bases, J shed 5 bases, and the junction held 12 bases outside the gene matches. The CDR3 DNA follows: TGTGCCAGCAGTGTCCAGGGGGTCTGGAGCGATAATTCACCCCTCCACTTT. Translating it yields CASSVQGVWSDNSPLHF.

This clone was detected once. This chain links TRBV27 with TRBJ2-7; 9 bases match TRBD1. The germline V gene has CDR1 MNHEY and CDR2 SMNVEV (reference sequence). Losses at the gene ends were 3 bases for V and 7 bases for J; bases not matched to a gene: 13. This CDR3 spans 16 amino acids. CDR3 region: CASSLGGLSGTGEQYF. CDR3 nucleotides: TGTGCCAGCAGTTTGGGTGGCCTAAGCGGGACAGGGGAGCAGTACTTC.

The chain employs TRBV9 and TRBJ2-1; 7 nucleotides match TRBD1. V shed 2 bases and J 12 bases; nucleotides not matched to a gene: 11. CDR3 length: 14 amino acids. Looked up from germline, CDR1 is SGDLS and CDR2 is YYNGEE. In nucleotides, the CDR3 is TGTGCCAGCAGCGTCGAGAACAGGGGCAGAGGGCAGTTCTTC. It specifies CASSVENRGRGQFF.

CDR3 DNA sequence: TGTGCCAGCAGTGAAGAGGGACAGGGGGTAAATGGCTACACCTTC. It is translated as CASSEEGQGVNGYTF. The J gene is TRBJ1-2, the V gene TRBV2, with 11 nucleotides matching TRBD1. V lost 1 base and J lost 6; bases outside the gene matches: 4. The V gene's germline CDR1 is SNHLY and CDR2 FYNNEI. The CDR3 is 15 residues long. Filled out from reference TRBV2 and TRBJ1-2, the complete variable domain reads EPEVTQTPSHQVTQMGQEVILRCVPISNHLYFYWYRQILGQKVEFLVSFYNNEISEKSEIFDDQFSVERPDGSNFTLKIRSTKLEDSAMYFCASSEEGQGVNGYTFGSGTRLTVV.

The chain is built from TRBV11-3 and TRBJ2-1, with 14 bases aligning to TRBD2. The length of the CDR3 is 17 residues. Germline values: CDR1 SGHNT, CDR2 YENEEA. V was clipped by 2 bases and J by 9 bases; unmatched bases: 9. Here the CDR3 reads CASSLPTSGGVMREQFF. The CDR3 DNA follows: TGTGCCAGCAGCTTACCGACTAGCGGGGGGGTCATGCGTGAGCAGTTCTTC.